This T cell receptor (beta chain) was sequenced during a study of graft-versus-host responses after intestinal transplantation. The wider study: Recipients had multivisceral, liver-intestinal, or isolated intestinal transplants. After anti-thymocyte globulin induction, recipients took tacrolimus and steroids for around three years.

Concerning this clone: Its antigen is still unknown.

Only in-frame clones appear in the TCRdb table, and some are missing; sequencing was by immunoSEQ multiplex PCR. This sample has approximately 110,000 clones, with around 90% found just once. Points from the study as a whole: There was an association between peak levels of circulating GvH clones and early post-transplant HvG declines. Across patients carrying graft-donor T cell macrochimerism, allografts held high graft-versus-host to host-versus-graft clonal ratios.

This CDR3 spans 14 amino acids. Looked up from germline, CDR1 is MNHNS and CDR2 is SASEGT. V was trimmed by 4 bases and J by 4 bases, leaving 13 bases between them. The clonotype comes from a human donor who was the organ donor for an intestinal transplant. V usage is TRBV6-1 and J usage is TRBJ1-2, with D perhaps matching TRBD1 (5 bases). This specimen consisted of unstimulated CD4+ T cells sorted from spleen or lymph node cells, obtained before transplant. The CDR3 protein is CASSASSGTYGYTF. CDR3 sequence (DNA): TGTGCCAGCAGTGCTTCCTCCGGGACCTATGGCTACACCTTC.